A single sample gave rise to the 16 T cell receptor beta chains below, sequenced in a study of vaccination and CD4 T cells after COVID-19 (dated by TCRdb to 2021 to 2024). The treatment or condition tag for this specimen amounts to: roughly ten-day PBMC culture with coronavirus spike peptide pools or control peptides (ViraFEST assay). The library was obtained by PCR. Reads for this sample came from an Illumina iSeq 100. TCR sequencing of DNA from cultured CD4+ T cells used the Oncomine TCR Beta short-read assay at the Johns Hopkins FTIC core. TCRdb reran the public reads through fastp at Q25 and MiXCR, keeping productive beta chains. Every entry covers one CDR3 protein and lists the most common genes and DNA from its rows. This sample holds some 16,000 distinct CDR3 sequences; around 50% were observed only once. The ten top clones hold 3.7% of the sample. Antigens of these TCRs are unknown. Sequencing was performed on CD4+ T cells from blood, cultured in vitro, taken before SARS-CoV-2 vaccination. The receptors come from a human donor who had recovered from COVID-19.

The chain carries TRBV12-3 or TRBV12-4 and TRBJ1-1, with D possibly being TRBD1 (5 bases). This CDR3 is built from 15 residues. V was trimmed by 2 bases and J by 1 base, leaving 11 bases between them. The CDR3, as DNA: TGTGCCAGCAGTTTATGGGGACCGAAGAACACTGAAGCTTTCTTT. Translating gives CASSLWGPKNTEAFF.

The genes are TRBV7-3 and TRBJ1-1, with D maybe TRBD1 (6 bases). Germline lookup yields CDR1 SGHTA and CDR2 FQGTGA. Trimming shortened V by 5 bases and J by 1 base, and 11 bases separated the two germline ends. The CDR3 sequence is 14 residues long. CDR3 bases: TGTGCCAGCAGCCCGGCGGGACAGAACACTGAAGCTTTCTTT. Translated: CASSPAGQNTEAFF.

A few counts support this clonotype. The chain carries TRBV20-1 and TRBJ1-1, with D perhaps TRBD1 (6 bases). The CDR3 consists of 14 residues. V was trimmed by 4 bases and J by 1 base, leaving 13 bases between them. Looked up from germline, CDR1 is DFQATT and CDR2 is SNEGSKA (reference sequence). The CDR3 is CSATGGSSNTEAFF. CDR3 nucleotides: TGCAGTGCTACGGGGGGCAGTTCGAACACTGAAGCTTTCTTT.

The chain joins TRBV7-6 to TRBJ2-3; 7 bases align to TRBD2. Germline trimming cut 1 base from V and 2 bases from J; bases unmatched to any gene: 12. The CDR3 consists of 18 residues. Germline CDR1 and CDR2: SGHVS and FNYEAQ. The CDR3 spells CASSLGPSGGQNTDTQYF. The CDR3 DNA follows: TGTGCCAGCAGCTTAGGTCCTAGCGGAGGCCAGAACACAGATACGCAGTATTTT.

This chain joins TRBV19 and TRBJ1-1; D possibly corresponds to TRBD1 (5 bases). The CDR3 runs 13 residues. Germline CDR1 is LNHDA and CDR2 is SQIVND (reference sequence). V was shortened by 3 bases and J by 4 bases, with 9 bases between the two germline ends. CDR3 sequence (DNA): TGTGCCAGTAGTATTGGGGACGGCACTGAAGCTTTCTTT. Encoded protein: CASSIGDGTEAFF.

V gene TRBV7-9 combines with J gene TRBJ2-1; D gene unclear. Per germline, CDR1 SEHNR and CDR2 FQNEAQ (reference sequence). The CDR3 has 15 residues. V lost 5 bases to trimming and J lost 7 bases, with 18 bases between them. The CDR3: CASSPPGFWENEQFF. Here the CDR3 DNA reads TGTGCCAGCAGCCCCCCAGGCTTTTGGGAAAATGAGCAGTTCTTC.

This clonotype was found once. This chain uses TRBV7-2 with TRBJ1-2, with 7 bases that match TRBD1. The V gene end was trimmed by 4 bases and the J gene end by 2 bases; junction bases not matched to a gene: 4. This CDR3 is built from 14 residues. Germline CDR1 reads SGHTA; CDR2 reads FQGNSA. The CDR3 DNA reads TGTGCCAGCAGCTGGGGACAGAGAAACTATGGCTACACCTTC. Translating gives CASSWGQRNYGYTF.

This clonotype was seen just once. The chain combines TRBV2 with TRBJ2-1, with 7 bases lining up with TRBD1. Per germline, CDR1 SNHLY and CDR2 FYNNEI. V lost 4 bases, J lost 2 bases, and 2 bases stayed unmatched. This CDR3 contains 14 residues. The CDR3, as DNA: TGTGCCAGCAGTGCGCAGGGGGCCTACAATGAGCAGTTCTTC. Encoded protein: CASSAQGAYNEQFF.

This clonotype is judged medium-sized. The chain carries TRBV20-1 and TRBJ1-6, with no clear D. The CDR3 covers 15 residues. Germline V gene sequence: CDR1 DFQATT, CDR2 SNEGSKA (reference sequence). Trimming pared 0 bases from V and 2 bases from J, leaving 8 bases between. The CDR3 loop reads CSARDQQTYNSPLHF. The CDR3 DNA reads TGCAGTGCTAGAGATCAGCAGACCTATAATTCACCCCTCCACTTT.

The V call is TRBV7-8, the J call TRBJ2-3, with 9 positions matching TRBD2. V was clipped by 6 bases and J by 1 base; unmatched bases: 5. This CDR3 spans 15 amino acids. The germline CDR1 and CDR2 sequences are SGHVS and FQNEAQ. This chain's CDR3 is CASSFLAGGTDTQYF. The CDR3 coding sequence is TGTGCCAGCAGTTTCTTAGCGGGGGGCACAGATACGCAGTATTTT. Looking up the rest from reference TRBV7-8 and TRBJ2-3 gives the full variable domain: GAGVSQSPRYKVAKRGQDVALRCDPISGHVSLFWYQQALGQGPEFLTYFQNEAQLDKSGLPSDRFFAERPEGSVSTLKIQRTQQEDSAVYLCASSFLAGGTDTQYFGPGTRLTVL.

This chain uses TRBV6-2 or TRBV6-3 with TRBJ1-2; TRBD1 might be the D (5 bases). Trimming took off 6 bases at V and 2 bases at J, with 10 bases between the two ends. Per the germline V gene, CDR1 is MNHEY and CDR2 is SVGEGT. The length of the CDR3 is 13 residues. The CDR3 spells CASSYRQNYGYTF. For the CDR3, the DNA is TGTGCCAGCAGCTATCGACAGAACTATGGCTACACCTTC.

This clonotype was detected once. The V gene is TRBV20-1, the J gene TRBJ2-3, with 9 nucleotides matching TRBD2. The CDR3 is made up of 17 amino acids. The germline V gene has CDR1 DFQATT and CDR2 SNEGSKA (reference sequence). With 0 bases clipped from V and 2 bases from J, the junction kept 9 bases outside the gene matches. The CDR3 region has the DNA TGCAGTGCTAGAGATTTGGGGCGGGAGGGTTTCACAGATACGCAGTATTTT. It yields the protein CSARDLGREGFTDTQYF.

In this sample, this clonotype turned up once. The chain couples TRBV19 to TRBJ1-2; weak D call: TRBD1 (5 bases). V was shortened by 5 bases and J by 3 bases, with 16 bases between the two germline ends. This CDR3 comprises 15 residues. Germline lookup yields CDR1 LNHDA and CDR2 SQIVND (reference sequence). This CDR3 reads CASSAGTDSHYGYTF. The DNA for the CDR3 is TGTGCCAGTAGTGCCGGGACGGATTCCCACTATGGCTACACCTTC.

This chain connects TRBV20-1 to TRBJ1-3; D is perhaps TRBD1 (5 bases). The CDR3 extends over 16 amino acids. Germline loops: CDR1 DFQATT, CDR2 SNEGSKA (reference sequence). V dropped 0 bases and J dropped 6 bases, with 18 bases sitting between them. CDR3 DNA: TGCAGTGCTAGAGATCCCGGGGGACCTGCTGCAAACACCATATATTTT. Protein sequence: CSARDPGGPAANTIYF.

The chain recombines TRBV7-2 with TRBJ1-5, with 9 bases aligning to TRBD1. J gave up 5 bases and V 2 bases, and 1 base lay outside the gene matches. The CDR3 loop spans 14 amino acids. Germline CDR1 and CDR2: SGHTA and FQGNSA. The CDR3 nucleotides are TGTGCCAGCAGCTTAACAGGGGGCCATCAGCCCCAGCATTTT. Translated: CASSLTGGHQPQHF. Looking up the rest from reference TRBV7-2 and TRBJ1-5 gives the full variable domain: GAGVSQSPSNKVTEKGKDVELRCDPISGHTALYWYRQSLGQGLEFLIYFQGNSAPDKSGLPSDRFSAERTGGSVSTLTIQRTQQEDSAVYLCASSLTGGHQPQHFGDGTRLSIL.

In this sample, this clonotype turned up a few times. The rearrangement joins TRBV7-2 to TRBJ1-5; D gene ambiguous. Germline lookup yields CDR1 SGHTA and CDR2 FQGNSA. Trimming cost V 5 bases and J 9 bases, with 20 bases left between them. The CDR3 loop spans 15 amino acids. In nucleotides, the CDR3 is TGTGCCAGCAGCCCGGTCGGCGGTGCCCTGGCGCCCCAGCATTTT. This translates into CASSPVGGALAPQHF.